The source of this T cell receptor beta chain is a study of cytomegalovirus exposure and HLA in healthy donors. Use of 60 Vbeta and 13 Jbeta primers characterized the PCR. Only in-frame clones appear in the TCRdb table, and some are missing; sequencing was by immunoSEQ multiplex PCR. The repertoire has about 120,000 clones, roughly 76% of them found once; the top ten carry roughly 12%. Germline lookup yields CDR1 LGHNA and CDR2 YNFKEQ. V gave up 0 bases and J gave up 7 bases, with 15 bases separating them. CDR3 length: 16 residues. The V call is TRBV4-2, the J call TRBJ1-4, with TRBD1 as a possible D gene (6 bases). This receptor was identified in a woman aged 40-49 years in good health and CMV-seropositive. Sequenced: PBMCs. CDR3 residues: CASSQEGNRATEKLFF. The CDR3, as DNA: TGTGCCAGCAGCCAAGAGGGGAACAGGGCTACTGAAAAACTGTTTTTT.